The clone carrying this T cell receptor beta chain was recorded a few times. Its specificity is not known. The data belong to a study of T cell repertoires in cytomegalovirus infection. One entry per CDR3 protein, called by TCRdb with MiXCR from the reads. Of around 310,000 distinct CDR3 sequences listed, approximately 32% are singletons. Germline assignment: CDR1 KGHDR and CDR2 SFDVKD. The V end lost 4 bases, the J end lost 0 bases, and 6 bases lay between the germline ends. This CDR3 has 15 amino acids. The source material was cultured PBMCs, sampled from culture after CMV antigen stimulation. The V gene is TRBV24-1, the J gene TRBJ2-6, with D unclear. The clonotype was recovered from a human donor in good health (CMV status not recorded). Some clones in this sample may be carry-over from other donors' samples. CDR3 sequence reads: CATSDSPSGANVLTF. The CDR3, as DNA: TGTGCCACCAGTGACTCCCCCTCTGGGGCCAACGTCCTGACTTTC.